The clone carrying this T cell receptor (beta chain) was seen a single time. Germline V gene lookup returns CDR1 SEHNR and CDR2 FQNEAQ (reference sequence). Trimming took off 1 base at V and 3 bases at J, with 13 bases between the two ends. This CDR3 is 15 amino acids long. The sample comes from a study of blood T cell repertoires in COVID-19. For the study at large: PBMCs, B-cell-depleted T cells, or T cells provided the cDNA or gDNA that made up the material.

Some clones are missing from TCRdb's copy, which holds only in-frame ones; the method was immunoSEQ multiplex PCR. The table has some 300,000 clones, nearly 90% seen once. Patients from Seattle were sampled longitudinally, starting during active infection. Sequenced input: peripheral blood. This clonotype was sampled from a woman aged 40 to 55 with COVID-19, enrolled during active disease. The V and J genes are TRBV7-9 and TRBJ2-7; weak D call: TRBD1 (6 bases). DNA of the CDR3: TGTGCCAGCAGCTTAGTTGGACAGCAATACTACGAGCAGTACTTC. Amino acids: CASSLVGQQYYEQYF.